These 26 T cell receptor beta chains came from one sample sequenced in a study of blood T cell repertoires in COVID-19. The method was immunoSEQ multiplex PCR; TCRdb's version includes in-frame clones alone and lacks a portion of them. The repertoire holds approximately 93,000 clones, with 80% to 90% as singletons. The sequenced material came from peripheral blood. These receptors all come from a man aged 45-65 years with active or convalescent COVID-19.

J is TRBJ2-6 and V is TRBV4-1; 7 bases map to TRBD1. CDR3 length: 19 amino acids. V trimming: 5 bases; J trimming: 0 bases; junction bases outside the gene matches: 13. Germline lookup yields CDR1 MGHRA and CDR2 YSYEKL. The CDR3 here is CASSTRTGQVFSGANVLTF. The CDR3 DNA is TGCGCCAGCAGCACGCGGACAGGACAAGTCTTCTCTGGGGCCAACGTCCTGACTTTC.

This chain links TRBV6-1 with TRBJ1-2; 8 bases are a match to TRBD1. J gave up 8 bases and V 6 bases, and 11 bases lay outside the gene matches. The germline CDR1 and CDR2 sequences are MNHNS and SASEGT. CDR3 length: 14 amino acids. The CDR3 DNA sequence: TGTGCCAGCAGCCAGGGACAGGAGGGGGAGGGCTACACCTTC. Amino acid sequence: CASSQGQEGEGYTF.

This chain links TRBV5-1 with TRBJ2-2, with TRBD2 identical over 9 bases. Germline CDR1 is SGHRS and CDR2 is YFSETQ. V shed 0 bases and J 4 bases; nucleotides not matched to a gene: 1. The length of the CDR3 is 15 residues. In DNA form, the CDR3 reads TGCGCCAGCAGCTTGGTTAGCGGGGGCACCGGGGAGCTGTTTTTT. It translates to CASSLVSGGTGELFF.

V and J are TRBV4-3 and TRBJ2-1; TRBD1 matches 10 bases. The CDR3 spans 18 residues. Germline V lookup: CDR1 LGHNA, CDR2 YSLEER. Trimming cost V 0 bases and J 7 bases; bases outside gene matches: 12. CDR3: CASSQEPPGTGARNEQFF. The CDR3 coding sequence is TGCGCCAGCAGCCAAGAGCCCCCAGGGACAGGGGCGCGGAATGAGCAGTTCTTC.

The CDR3: CATLRTGNDGYTF. CDR3 nucleotide sequence: TGTGCCACCCTTAGGACAGGGAACGATGGCTACACCTTC. V and J are TRBV10-3 and TRBJ1-2, with TRBD1 matching over 8 bases. Germline values: CDR1 ENHRY, CDR2 SYGVKD. The CDR3 runs to 13 residues. With V trimmed by 10 bases and J by 6 bases, 10 bases remained unmatched.

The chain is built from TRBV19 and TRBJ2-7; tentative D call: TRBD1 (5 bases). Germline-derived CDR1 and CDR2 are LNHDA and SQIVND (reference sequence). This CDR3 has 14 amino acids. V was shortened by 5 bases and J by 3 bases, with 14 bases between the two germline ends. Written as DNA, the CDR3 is TGTGCCAGTAGTTCAAGACAGACCAACTACGAGCAGTACTTC. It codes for CASSSRQTNYEQYF.

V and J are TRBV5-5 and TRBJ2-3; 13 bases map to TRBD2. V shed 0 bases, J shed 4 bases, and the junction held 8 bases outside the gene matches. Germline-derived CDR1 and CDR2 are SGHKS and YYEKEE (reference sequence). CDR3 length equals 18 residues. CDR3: CASSLAVTSGRASDTQYF. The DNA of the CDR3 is TGTGCCAGCAGCTTGGCAGTTACTAGCGGGAGGGCATCAGATACGCAGTATTTT.

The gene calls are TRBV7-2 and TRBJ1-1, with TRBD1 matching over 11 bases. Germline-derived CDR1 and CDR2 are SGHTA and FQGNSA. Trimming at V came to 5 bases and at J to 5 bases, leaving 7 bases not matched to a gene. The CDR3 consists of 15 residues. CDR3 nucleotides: TGTGCCAGCAGCGCCTGGACAGGGGGCGGGACTGAAGCTTTCTTT. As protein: CASSAWTGGGTEAFF. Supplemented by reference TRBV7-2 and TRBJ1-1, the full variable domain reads GAGVSQSPSNKVTEKGKDVELRCDPISGHTALYWYRQSLGQGLEFLIYFQGNSAPDKSGLPSDRFSAERTGGSVSTLTIQRTQQEDSAVYLCASSAWTGGGTEAFFGQGTRLTVV.

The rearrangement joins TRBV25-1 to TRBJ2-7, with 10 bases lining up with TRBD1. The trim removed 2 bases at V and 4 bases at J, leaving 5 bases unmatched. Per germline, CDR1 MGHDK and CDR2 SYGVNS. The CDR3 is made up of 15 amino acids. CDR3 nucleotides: TGTGCCAGCAGTGAAACTGGGGGACAGGGGTACGAGCAGTACTTC. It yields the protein CASSETGGQGYEQYF.

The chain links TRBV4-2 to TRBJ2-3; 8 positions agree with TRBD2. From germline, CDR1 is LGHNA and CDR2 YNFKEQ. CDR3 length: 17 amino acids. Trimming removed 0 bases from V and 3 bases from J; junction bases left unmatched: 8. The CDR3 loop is CASSQDNTGGQTDTQYF. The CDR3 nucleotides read TGTGCCAGCAGCCAAGATAATACGGGGGGGCAGACAGATACGCAGTATTTT.

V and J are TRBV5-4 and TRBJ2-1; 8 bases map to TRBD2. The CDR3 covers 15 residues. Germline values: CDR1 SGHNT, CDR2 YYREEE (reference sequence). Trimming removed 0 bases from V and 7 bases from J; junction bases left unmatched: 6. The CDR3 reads CASSLGRGGQNEQFF. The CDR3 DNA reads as TGTGCCAGCAGCTTGGGACGGGGGGGCCAGAATGAGCAGTTCTTC. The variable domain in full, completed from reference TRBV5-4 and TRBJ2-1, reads ETGVTQSPTHLIKTRGQQVTLRCSSQSGHNTVSWYQQALGQGPQFIFQYYREEENGRGNFPPRFSGLQFPNYSSELNVNALELDDSALYLCASSLGRGGQNEQFFGPGTRLTVL.

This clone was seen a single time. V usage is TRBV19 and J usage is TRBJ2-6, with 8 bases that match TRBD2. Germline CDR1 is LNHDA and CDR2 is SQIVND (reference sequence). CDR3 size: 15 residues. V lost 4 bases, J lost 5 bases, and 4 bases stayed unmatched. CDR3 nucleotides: TGTGCCAGTAGTACCCGGGAGGGTAGGGCCAACGTCCTGACTTTC. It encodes CASSTREGRANVLTF.

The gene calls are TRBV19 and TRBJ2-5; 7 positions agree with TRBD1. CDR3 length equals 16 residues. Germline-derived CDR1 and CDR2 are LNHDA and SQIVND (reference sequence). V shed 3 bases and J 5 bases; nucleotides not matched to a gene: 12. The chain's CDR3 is CASSMETRVGGETQYF. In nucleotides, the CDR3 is TGTGCCAGTAGTATGGAGACGAGGGTAGGGGGCGAGACCCAGTACTTC.

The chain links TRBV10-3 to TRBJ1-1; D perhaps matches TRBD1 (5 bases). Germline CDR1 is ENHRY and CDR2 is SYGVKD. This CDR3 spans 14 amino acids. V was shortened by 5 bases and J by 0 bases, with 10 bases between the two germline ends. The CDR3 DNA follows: TGTGCCATCAGTCTCGGGGGTATGAACACTGAAGCTTTCTTT. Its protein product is CAISLGGMNTEAFF.

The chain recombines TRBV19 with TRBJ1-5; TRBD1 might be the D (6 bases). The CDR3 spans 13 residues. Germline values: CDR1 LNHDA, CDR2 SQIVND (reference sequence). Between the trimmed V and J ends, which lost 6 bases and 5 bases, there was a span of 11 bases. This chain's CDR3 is CASRGGGDQPQHF. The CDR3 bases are TGTGCCAGTAGAGGGGGTGGGGATCAGCCCCAGCATTTT.

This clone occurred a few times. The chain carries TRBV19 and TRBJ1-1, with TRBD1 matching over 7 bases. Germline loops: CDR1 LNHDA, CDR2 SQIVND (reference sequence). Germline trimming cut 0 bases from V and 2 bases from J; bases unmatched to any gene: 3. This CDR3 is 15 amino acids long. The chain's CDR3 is CASSIDRDSNTEAFF. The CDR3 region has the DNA TGTGCCAGTAGTATAGACAGGGACAGCAACACTGAAGCTTTCTTT.

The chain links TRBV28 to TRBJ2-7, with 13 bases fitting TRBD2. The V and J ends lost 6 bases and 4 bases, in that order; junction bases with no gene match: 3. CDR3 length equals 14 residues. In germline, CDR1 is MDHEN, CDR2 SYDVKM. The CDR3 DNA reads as TGTGCCAGCAGAGAGACTAGCGGGAGGTACGAGCAGTACTTC. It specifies CASRETSGRYEQYF.

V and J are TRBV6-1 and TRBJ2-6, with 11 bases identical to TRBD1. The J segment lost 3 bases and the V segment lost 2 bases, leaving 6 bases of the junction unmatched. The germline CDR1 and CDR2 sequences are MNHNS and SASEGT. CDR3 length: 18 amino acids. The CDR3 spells CASSEQDRGRFGANVLTF. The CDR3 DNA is TGTGCCAGCAGTGAACAGGACAGGGGGCGGTTTGGGGCCAACGTCCTGACTTTC.

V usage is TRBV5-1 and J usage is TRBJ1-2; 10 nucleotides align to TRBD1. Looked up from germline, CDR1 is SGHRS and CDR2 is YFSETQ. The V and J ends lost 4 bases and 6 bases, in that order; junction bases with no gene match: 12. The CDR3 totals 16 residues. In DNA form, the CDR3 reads TGCGCCAGCAGCATACCACTACCGGGACAGGGGAATGGCTACACCTTC. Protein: CASSIPLPGQGNGYTF.

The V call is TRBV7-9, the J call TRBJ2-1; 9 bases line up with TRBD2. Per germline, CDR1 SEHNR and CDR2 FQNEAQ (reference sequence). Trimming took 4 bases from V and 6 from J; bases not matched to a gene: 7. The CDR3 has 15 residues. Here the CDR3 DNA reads TGTGCCAGCAGCTCCTGGGCGGGAGGGGTCAATGAGCAGTTCTTC. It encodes CASSSWAGGVNEQFF.

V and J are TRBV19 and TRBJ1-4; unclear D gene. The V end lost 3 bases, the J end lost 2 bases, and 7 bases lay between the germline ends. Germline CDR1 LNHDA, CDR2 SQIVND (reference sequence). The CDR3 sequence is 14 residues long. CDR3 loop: CASSIEVTNEKLFF. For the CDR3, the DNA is TGTGCCAGTAGTATTGAGGTGACTAATGAAAAACTGTTTTTT.

The CDR3 nucleotides read TGCGCCAGCAGTCCAACCGGAGGCGGCCACGAGCAGTACTTC. This translates into CASSPTGGGHEQYF. V is TRBV10-1 and J is TRBJ2-7, with D possibly TRBD2 on 5 matching bases. V gave up 5 bases and J gave up 5 bases, with 16 bases separating them. The CDR3 contains 14 residues. Germline assignment: CDR1 WNHNN and CDR2 SYGVQD (reference sequence).

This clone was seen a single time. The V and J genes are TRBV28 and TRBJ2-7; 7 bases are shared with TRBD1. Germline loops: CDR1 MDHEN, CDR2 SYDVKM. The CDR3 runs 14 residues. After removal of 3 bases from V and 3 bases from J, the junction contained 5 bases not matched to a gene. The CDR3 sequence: CASSFRTGSYEQYF. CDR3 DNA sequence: TGTGCCAGCAGTTTCCGGACAGGAAGCTACGAGCAGTACTTC.

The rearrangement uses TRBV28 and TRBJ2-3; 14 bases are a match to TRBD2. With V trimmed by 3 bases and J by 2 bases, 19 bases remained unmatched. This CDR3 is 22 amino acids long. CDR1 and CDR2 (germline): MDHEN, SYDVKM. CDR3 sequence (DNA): TGTGCCAGCAGTTTCCCCAGGCCGGGACTAGCGGGAGTGGAAGGGCACACAGATACGCAGTATTTT. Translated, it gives CASSFPRPGLAGVEGHTDTQYF.

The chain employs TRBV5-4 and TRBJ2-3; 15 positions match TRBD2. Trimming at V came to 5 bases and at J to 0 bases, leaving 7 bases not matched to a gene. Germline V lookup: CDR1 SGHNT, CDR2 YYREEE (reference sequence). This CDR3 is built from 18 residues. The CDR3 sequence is CASRPGTSGRLSTDTQYF. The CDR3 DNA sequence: TGTGCCAGCAGACCGGGGACTAGCGGGAGGTTAAGCACAGATACGCAGTATTTT.

The CDR3 reads CASSHRTGGSGANVLTF. Here the CDR3 DNA reads TGTGCCAGCAGCCACAGGACAGGGGGCTCTGGGGCCAACGTCCTGACTTTC. The rearrangement joins TRBV3-1 (or the pseudogene TRBV3-2) to TRBJ2-6; 10 nucleotides line up with TRBD1. Per germline, CDR1 LGHDT and CDR2 YNNKEL (reference sequence). V was clipped by 3 bases and J by 0 bases; unmatched bases: 2. CDR3 length: 17 amino acids.